The clone carrying this T cell receptor (beta chain) appeared a single time. These data are taken from a study of blood T cell repertoires in COVID-19. Authors' analysis steps: Scientists estimated how many nucleated cells there were by amplifying reference gene primers. The method was immunoSEQ multiplex PCR; TCRdb's version includes in-frame clones alone and lacks a portion of them. The V and J calls and clone size were taken over from that table, and D and trimming were inferred from the DNA. Among about 100,000 clones listed, about 80% were seen once. Germline trimming cut 7 bases from V and 0 bases from J; bases unmatched to any gene: 8. This CDR3 has 16 residues. CDR1 is SNHLY and CDR2 is FYNNEI in the germline V gene.

The genes are TRBV2 and TRBJ2-5, with 10 bases lining up with TRBD2. The sample taken for sequencing was peripheral blood. The clonotype was recovered from a woman aged 70-85 years with acute or convalescent COVID-19. The CDR3 nucleotides are TGTGCCAGCAAAGCATCAGGACTAGCGGACCAAGAGACCCAGTACTTC. It codes for CASKASGLADQETQYF.